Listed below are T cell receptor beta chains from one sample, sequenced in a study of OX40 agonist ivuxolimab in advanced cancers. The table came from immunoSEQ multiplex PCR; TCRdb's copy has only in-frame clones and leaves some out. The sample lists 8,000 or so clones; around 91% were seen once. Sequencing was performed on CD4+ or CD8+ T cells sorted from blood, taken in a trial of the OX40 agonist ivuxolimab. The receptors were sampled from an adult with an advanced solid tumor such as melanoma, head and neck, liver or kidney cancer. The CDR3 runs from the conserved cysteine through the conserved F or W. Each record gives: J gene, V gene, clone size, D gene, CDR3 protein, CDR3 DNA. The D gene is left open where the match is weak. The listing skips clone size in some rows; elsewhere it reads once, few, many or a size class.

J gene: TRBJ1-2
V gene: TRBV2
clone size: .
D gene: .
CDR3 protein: CASSEQGRDYGYTF
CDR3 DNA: TGTGCCAGCAGTGAGCAGGGGAGAGACTATGGCTACACCTTC

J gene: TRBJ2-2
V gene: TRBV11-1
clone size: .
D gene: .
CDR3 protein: CAAGAYTGELFF
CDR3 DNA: TGTGCCGCGGGTGCCTACACCGGGGAGCTGTTTTTT

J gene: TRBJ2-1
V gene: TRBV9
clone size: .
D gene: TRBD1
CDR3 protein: CASSYYWTGDMRNEQFF
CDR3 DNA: TGTGCCAGCAGCTACTACTGGACAGGGGATATGAGGAATGAGCAGTTCTTC

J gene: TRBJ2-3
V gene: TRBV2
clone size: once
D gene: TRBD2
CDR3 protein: CASNLAGSTDTQYF
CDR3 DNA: TGTGCCAGCAATCTAGCGGGCTCCACAGATACGCAGTATTTT

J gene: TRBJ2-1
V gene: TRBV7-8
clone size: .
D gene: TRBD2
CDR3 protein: CASSFKGLAGYNEQFF
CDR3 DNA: TGTGCCAGCAGCTTCAAGGGCCTAGCGGGTTACAATGAGCAGTTCTTC

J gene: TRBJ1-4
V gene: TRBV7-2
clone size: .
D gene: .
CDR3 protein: CASSLGPRLNEKLFF
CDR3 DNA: TGTGCCAGCAGCTTAGGGCCGCGGCTAAATGAAAAACTGTTTTTT

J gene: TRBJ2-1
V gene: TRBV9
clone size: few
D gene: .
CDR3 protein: CASSPPLGAGDEQFF
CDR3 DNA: TGTGCCAGCAGCCCACCCTTGGGGGCGGGGGATGAGCAGTTCTTC

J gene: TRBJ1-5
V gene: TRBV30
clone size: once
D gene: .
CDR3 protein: CAWAPDRDQPQHF
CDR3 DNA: TGTGCCTGGGCCCCGGACAGAGATCAGCCCCAGCATTTT

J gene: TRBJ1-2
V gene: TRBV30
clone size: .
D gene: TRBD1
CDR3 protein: CAWYRGSDYGYTF
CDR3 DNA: TGTGCCTGGTACAGGGGATCTGACTATGGCTACACCTTC

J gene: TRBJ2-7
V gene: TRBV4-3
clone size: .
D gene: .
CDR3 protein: CASSQTTGYEQYF
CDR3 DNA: TGCGCCAGCAGCCAAACGACTGGTTACGAGCAGTACTTC

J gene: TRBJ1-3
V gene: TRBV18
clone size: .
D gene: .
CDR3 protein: CASSHELPAGGNTIYF
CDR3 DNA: TGTGCCAGCTCACACGAGCTCCCGGCCGGGGGAAACACCATATATTTT

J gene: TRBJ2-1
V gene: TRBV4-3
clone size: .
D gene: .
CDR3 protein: CASSQVERAGGNEQFF
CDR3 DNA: TGCGCCAGCAGCCAAGTAGAAAGGGCCGGGGGCAATGAGCAGTTCTTC

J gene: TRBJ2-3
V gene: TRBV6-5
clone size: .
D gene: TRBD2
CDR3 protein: CASSRGGSTDTQYF
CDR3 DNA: TGTGCCAGCAGCCGGGGGGGGAGCACAGATACGCAGTATTTT

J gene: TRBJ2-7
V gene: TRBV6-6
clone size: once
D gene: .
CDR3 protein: CASSYSRDTNEQYF
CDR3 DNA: TGTGCCAGCAGTTACTCGAGGGACACTAACGAGCAGTACTTC

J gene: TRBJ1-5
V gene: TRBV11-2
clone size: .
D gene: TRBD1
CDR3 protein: CASSLEGTGNQPQHF
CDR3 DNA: TGTGCCAGCAGCTTAGAAGGGACAGGCAATCAGCCCCAGCATTTT

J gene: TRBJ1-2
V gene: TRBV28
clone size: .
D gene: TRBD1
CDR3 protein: CASSAPRQGGGYGYTF
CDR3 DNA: TGTGCCAGCAGTGCCCCCCGACAGGGGGGGGGCTATGGCTACACCTTC

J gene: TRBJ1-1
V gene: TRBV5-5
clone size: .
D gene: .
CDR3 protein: CASSKGQSIEAFF
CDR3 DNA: TGTGCCAGCAGCAAAGGACAGTCAATTGAAGCTTTCTTT

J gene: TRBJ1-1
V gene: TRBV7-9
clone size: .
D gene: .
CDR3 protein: CASSSDQLEAFF
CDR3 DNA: TGTGCCAGCAGCTCGGATCAGCTTGAAGCTTTCTTT

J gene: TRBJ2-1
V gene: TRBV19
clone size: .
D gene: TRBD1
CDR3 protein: CASSILQGNEQFF
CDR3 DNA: TGTGCCAGTAGTATCCTACAGGGGAATGAGCAGTTCTTC

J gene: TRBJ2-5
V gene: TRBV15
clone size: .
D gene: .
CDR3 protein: CATSRDFGVDETQYF
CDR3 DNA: TGTGCCACCAGCAGGGATTTTGGTGTAGACGAGACCCAGTACTTC